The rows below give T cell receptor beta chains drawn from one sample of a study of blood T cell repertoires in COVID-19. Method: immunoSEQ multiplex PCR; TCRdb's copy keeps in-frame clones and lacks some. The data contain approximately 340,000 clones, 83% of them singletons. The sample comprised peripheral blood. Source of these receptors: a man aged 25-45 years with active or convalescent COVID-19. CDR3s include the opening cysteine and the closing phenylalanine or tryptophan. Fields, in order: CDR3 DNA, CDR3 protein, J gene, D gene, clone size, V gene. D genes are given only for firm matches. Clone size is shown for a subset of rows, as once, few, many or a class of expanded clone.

TGTGCCAGCGGAAAAACCCAGGGTTACACCGGGGAGCTGTTTTTT | CASGKTQGYTGELFF | TRBJ2-2 | . | few | TRBV6-5
TGTGCCAGCAGGCCGCCCCCGGGGTCTGAAGCTTTCTTT | CASRPPPGSEAFF | TRBJ1-1 | . | once | TRBV28
TGTGCCAGCAGCGTACAGGGGACAGATACGCAGTATTTT | CASSVQGTDTQYF | TRBJ2-3 | . | . | TRBV9
TGTGCCAGTAGTAAGGCTAGCGCAAGCACAGATACGCAGTATTTT | CASSKASASTDTQYF | TRBJ2-3 | . | . | TRBV19
TGTGCCAGCAGTGAATTGGCTAGCGGGAGTCGGGAGCTGTTTTTT | CASSELASGSRELFF | TRBJ2-2 | TRBD2 | . | TRBV2
TGTGCCAGCAGTTACTCCGAAACCCAGGGGGCTAGCTACACCTTC | CASSYSETQGASYTF | TRBJ1-2 | TRBD1 | . | TRBV6-5
TGTGCCAGCAGCAGACTAGCGGGCTACAATGAGCAGTTCTTC | CASSRLAGYNEQFF | TRBJ2-1 | . | . | TRBV21-1
TGTGCCAGCAGCTTAGAATCGGAGCCGTACTACGAGCAGTACTTC | CASSLESEPYYEQYF | TRBJ2-7 | . | once | TRBV11-2
TGCAGCGTTGAGAACCGACAGGGTAGAGTGGAGCCAGATACGCAGTATTTT | CSVENRQGRVEPDTQYF | TRBJ2-3 | TRBD1 | . | TRBV29-1
TGTGCCAGCAGTCGACAGGGAGGGAACACCGGGGAGCTGTTTTTT | CASSRQGGNTGELFF | TRBJ2-2 | . | . | TRBV28
TGTGCCAGCAGCGTCACCGTGGGACAGGGCAACGAAAAACTGTTTTTT | CASSVTVGQGNEKLFF | TRBJ1-4 | TRBD1 | . | TRBV9
TGTGCCAGCAGCGCGACGGGTGGAGGGCTCGGGTCCCTCCACTTT | CASSATGGGLGSLHF | TRBJ1-6 | . | . | TRBV9
TGTGCCTGGAGCATGTCGGTCGGGGAAAAACTGTTTTTT | CAWSMSVGEKLFF | TRBJ1-4 | . | . | TRBV30
TGTGCCAGCAGTTATGACAGGGAAAAGGCTAACACCTTC | CASSYDREKANTF | TRBJ1-2 | TRBD1 | . | TRBV11-2
TGCGCCAGCAGCCAAGATTACGGCAGGGGGGACCAGCCCCAGCATTTT | CASSQDYGRGDQPQHF | TRBJ1-5 | TRBD1 | . | TRBV4-3
TGTGCCAGCAGCTTATACGGGACAGGGGGTCCCCGTGGCTACACCTTC | CASSLYGTGGPRGYTF | TRBJ1-2 | TRBD1 | . | TRBV7-9
TGTGCCAGCAGCAGGGGACTAGCGGGAGGGAGGACCGGGGAGCTGTTTTTT | CASSRGLAGGRTGELFF | TRBJ2-2 | TRBD2 | . | TRBV28
TGTGCCAGCAGCTTCCCGGGACTAGCAGGCTCAGGGGGGGAGCTGTTTTTT | CASSFPGLAGSGGELFF | TRBJ2-2 | TRBD2 | . | TRBV5-4
TGTGCCAGCAGTTACTGGCAGGGGGCGAACGAGCAGTACTTC | CASSYWQGANEQYF | TRBJ2-7 | TRBD1 | . | TRBV6-5
TGCGCCAGCAGCTTGGGAAGCGGGGGTGCCTATGAGCAGTTCTTC | CASSLGSGGAYEQFF | TRBJ2-1 | TRBD2 | . | TRBV5-1
TGTGCCAGCAGCTTCGCGGACTATGGCTACACCTTC | CASSFADYGYTF | TRBJ1-2 | . | . | TRBV7-8
TGTGCCAGCGCCGGACAGGGCGGAAACACTGAAGCTTTCTTT | CASAGQGGNTEAFF | TRBJ1-1 | TRBD1 | once | TRBV6-5
TGTGCCAGCAGTTTAATCTGGGACAGGAGCTCCTACGAGCAGTACTTC | CASSLIWDRSSYEQYF | TRBJ2-7 | TRBD1 | . | TRBV28
TGTGCCAGCAGCTTCTGGCTAGCTGTGAATAGCTCCTACGAGCAGTACTTC | CASSFWLAVNSSYEQYF | TRBJ2-7 | . | . | TRBV5-7
TGTGCCAGCAGCTTGATCGGGGGATCCTACAATGAGCAGTTCTTC | CASSLIGGSYNEQFF | TRBJ2-1 | . | few | TRBV5-4
TGTGCCAGCAGCCAAAGACACCCTCAAGAGACCCAGTACTTC | CASSQRHPQETQYF | TRBJ2-5 | . | . | TRBV14
TGCGCCAGCAGTTACGGACTAGCGGGAGCCTACGAGCAGTACTTC | CASSYGLAGAYEQYF | TRBJ2-7 | TRBD2 | . | TRBV4-3
TGCGCCAGCAGCCGAGAAGGACAAGGCTATGGCTACACCTTC | CASSREGQGYGYTF | TRBJ1-2 | . | . | TRBV4-1
TGTGCCTGGAGTGTACGGGGTGGAACTTCCAGAGAGACCCAGTACTTC | CAWSVRGGTSRETQYF | TRBJ2-5 | . | . | TRBV30
TGTGCCAGCAGCTACGAGACAGGGGGGGCTCAATCCCTCCACTTT | CASSYETGGAQSLHF | TRBJ1-6 | TRBD1 | . | TRBV7-9
TGTGCCAGCAGTTTAATTTCAGGGGTTCAGGGCGAGCAGTACTTC | CASSLISGVQGEQYF | TRBJ2-7 | . | . | TRBV6-5
TGTGCCAGCAGTCCCGTCAGGGGGAGGCGTTTGTACGAGCAGTACTTC | CASSPVRGRRLYEQYF | TRBJ2-7 | . | . | TRBV11-2
TGTGTCAGAAGCTCTTCAGGGGCTCAAGAGACCCAGTACTTC | CVRSSSGAQETQYF | TRBJ2-5 | . | . | TRBV7-5
TGTGCCAGCAGAAAAGGGAGTTCGCCCCAGCATTTT | CASRKGSSPQHF | TRBJ1-5 | . | . | TRBV7-9
TGCGCCAGCAGCCAAGTTGGGGGCCTCCGCAATCAGCCCCAGCATTTT | CASSQVGGLRNQPQHF | TRBJ1-5 | . | . | TRBV4-1
TGTGCCAGCAGCTTAGCTTCTGGGACTAGCGGGGCGGCCAGAGAGACCCAGTACTTC | CASSLASGTSGAARETQYF | TRBJ2-5 | TRBD2 | . | TRBV7-6